These 26 T cell receptor beta chains were sequenced from one sample in a study of blood T cell repertoires in COVID-19. Measured with immunoSEQ multiplex PCR; TCRdb has only the in-frame clones, and not every one. This sample carries about 220,000 clones, around four fifths of them seen once, and the ten largest clones take nearly 20%. Input material: peripheral blood. These receptors originate from a man aged 25 to 40 with active or convalescent COVID-19.

The chain combines TRBV5-1 with TRBJ2-7, with 11 nucleotides matching TRBD2. The CDR3 is 15 amino acids. V lost 0 bases, J lost 3 bases, and 2 bases stayed unmatched. The germline V gene encodes CDR1 SGHRS and CDR2 YFSETQ. This CDR3 reads CASSLEGTSGYEQYF. CDR3 nucleotides: TGCGCCAGCAGCTTGGAAGGGACTAGCGGCTACGAGCAGTACTTC.

This clone was seen a single time. The V and J genes are TRBV4-1 and TRBJ2-7; TRBD2 matches 8 bases. The CDR3 loop spans 13 amino acids. The germline gives CDR1 MGHRA, CDR2 YSYEKL. Unmatched junction bases numbered 5, after V lost 0 bases and J lost 10 bases. The DNA for the CDR3 is TGCGCCAGCAGCCAAGAGGCCAGCGGGAGTCAGTACTTC. This encodes CASSQEASGSQYF.

This clone appeared a single time. V and J are TRBV30 and TRBJ2-7, with D possibly TRBD2 on 5 matching bases. Germline CDR1 is GTSNPN and CDR2 is SVGIG (reference sequence). V was trimmed by 0 bases and J by 0 bases, leaving 15 bases between them. This CDR3 has 16 amino acids. CDR3 in amino acids: CAWSVRGLPASYEQYF. In DNA form, the CDR3 reads TGTGCCTGGAGTGTACGCGGACTTCCAGCCTCCTACGAGCAGTACTTC.

The DNA of the CDR3 is TGTGCCAGCAGCGTCGTTGGGGGCGCTCACACAGATACGCAGTATTTT. Translated: CASSVVGGAHTDTQYF. This sequence joins TRBV7-9 and TRBJ2-3, with D perhaps matching TRBD1 (6 bases). The V end was cut by 5 bases, the J end by 2 bases, with 17 bases between. CDR1 is SEHNR and CDR2 is FQNEAQ in the germline V gene (reference sequence). The CDR3 covers 16 residues.

The gene calls are TRBV6-2 or TRBV6-3 and TRBJ1-1; TRBD1 matches at 8 bases. The germline V gene encodes CDR1 MNHEY and CDR2 SVGEGT. The J segment lost 10 bases and the V segment lost 2 bases, leaving 6 bases of the junction unmatched. The CDR3 consists of 13 residues. CDR3 sequence reads: CASSYALGQGAFF. CDR3 DNA sequence: TGTGCCAGCAGTTACGCGTTAGGACAGGGAGCTTTCTTT.

The V and J genes are TRBV6-4 and TRBJ2-5, with TRBD2 identical over 7 bases. Trimming took 7 bases from V and 5 from J; bases not matched to a gene: 10. This CDR3 has 14 residues. Germline lookup yields CDR1 MRHNA and CDR2 SNTAGT. The CDR3 DNA reads TGTGCCAGCACCGGACTAGAATTTTCGGAGACCCAGTACTTC. Translation: CASTGLEFSETQYF.

In nucleotides, the CDR3 is TGTGCCAGCAGTTACGGGGGCGACACTGAAGCTTTCTTT. Translated, it gives CASSYGGDTEAFF. The chain has TRBV6-5 and TRBJ1-1; perhaps TRBD1 as D (6 bases). This CDR3 region has 13 residues. CDR1 is MNHEY, CDR2 SVGAGI, per germline. V lost 2 bases to trimming and J lost 3 bases, with 7 bases between them.

V and J are TRBV4-1 and TRBJ1-1; 8 bases agree with TRBD1. CDR1 is MGHRA, CDR2 YSYEKL, per germline. The CDR3 runs 15 residues. The junction had 9 bases not matched to a gene; V was cut back by 3 bases and J by 6 bases. CDR3 region: CASSHPGTGPPEAFF. As DNA, the CDR3 is TGCGCCAGCAGCCACCCTGGGACAGGCCCTCCTGAAGCTTTCTTT.

The chain combines TRBV9 with TRBJ2-1; TRBD1 might be the D (6 bases). Germline V CDR1 and CDR2: SGDLS, YYNGEE. V lost 4 bases to trimming and J lost 0 bases, with 17 bases between them. This CDR3 is 17 amino acids long. This chain's CDR3 is CASSQGSRGSSYNEQFF. The CDR3 DNA reads as TGTGCCAGCAGCCAGGGGAGTCGAGGGAGCTCCTACAATGAGCAGTTCTTC.

This rearrangement joins TRBV18 to TRBJ2-1, with D tentatively TRBD1 (5 bases). CDR1 and CDR2 from the germline V gene are KGHSH and LQKENI. Trimming took 2 bases from V and 5 from J, leaving 19 bases between them. The length of the CDR3 is 17 residues. CDR3 DNA: TGTGCCAGCTCACCAAAGGGCGACAGCGTCCTAGACAATGAGCAGTTCTTC. Residues: CASSPKGDSVLDNEQFF. The complete variable domain, with remaining parts taken from reference TRBV18 and TRBJ2-1, reads NAGVMQNPRHLVRRRGQEARLRCSPMKGHSHVYWYRQLPEEGLKFMVYLQKENIIDESGMPKERFSAEFPKEGPSILRIQQVVRGDSAAYFCASSPKGDSVLDNEQFFGPGTRLTVL.

The rearrangement links TRBV7-9 to TRBJ1-4; 9 bases are a match to TRBD1. Germline loops: CDR1 SEHNR, CDR2 FQNEAQ (reference sequence). V shed 3 bases and J 0 bases; nucleotides not matched to a gene: 8. CDR3 length: 18 residues. CDR3 sequence: CASSFRQGGFATNEKLFF. The CDR3 DNA sequence: TGTGCCAGCAGCTTTAGACAGGGGGGCTTTGCAACTAATGAAAAACTGTTTTTT.

This clone was recorded once. V and J are TRBV28 and TRBJ1-5, with D uncertain. The CDR3 loop spans 12 amino acids. Trimming took off 6 bases at V and 6 bases at J, with 9 bases between the two ends. Germline V gene data show CDR1 as MDHEN and CDR2 as SYDVKM. This CDR3 is CASRGGGQPQHF. In nucleotides, the CDR3 is TGTGCCAGCAGGGGAGGCGGTCAGCCCCAGCATTTT.

The V and J genes are TRBV6-2 or TRBV6-3 and TRBJ2-5; D gene ambiguous. The CDR3 spans 14 residues. Germline V gene lookup returns CDR1 MNHEY and CDR2 SVGEGT. With 6 bases removed from V and 0 bases from J, the gap between germline ends came to 11 bases. This chain's CDR3 is CASSPPVYQETQYF. The CDR3 nucleotides read TGTGCCAGCAGCCCCCCGGTGTACCAAGAGACCCAGTACTTC.

This clone was seen many times. This chain joins TRBV10-3 and TRBJ2-5; D gene unclear. The V end lost 11 bases, the J end lost 2 bases, and 9 bases lay between the germline ends. Germline loops: CDR1 ENHRY, CDR2 SYGVKD. The CDR3 length is 11 residues. This CDR3 reads CASGGQETQYF. The CDR3 DNA reads as TGTGCCTCTGGCGGACAAGAGACCCAGTACTTC.

This chain joins TRBV7-2 and TRBJ1-2, with TRBD1 as a possible D gene (6 bases). Germline V CDR1 and CDR2: SGHTA, FQGNSA. The V end lost 4 bases, the J end lost 2 bases, and 8 bases lay between the germline ends. The CDR3 has 13 residues. CDR3 coding DNA: TGTGCCAGCAGCTCGACAGGAAACTATGGCTACACCTTC. Its translation is CASSSTGNYGYTF.

The chain links TRBV7-2 to TRBJ2-5, with 7 positions matching TRBD2. CDR1 SGHTA and CDR2 FQGNSA come from the germline V gene. The trim removed 5 bases at V and 5 bases at J, leaving 5 bases unmatched. The CDR3 has 13 amino acids. DNA for the CDR3: TGTGCCAGCAGCCGGGGACTACAGGAGACCCAGTACTTC. Its translation: CASSRGLQETQYF.

The chain couples TRBV27 to TRBJ1-2; 11 positions agree with TRBD1. V trimming: 3 bases; J trimming: 3 bases; junction bases outside the gene matches: 6. CDR3 size: 16 residues. Germline V lookup: CDR1 MNHEY, CDR2 SMNVEV (reference sequence). CDR3 nucleotide sequence: TGTGCCAGCAGTTTGTCCAGGACAGGGGGCCACTATGGCTACACCTTC. Protein: CASSLSRTGGHYGYTF.

V gene TRBV13 combines with J gene TRBJ1-1; D unresolved. Germline assignment: CDR1 PRHDT and CDR2 FYEKMQ (reference sequence). V lost 0 bases, J lost 1 base, and 6 bases lay in between. This CDR3 spans 14 amino acids. The DNA for the CDR3 is TGTGCCAGCAGCTTAGGGGAGGGGAACACTGAAGCTTTCTTT. This translates into CASSLGEGNTEAFF.

V usage is TRBV5-5 and J usage is TRBJ1-5; 7 bases agree with TRBD1. With 0 bases clipped from V and 4 bases from J, the junction kept 4 bases outside the gene matches. Germline V gene lookup returns CDR1 SGHKS and CDR2 YYEKEE (reference sequence). The CDR3 runs to 15 residues. The CDR3 region is CASSLGDRANQPQHF. The CDR3 coding sequence is TGTGCCAGCAGCTTGGGGGACAGAGCAAATCAGCCCCAGCATTTT.

This chain links TRBV29-1 with TRBJ1-2; D gene uncertain. The V gene lost 6 bases and the J gene lost 4 bases, with 24 bases spanning the gap. CDR3 length: 16 residues. The V gene's germline CDR1 is SQVTM and CDR2 ANQGSEA. In DNA form, the CDR3 reads TGCAGCGTCGTTACTCCGGGTTCCGGTGAGGGCTATGGCTACACCTTC. Translating it yields CSVVTPGSGEGYGYTF.

V and J are TRBV7-9 and TRBJ1-2; possible D gene TRBD1, 5 bases. The CDR3 sequence is 16 residues long. Germline CDR1 SEHNR, CDR2 FQNEAQ (reference sequence). Trimming pared 1 base from V and 4 bases from J, leaving 16 bases between. The CDR3 region has the DNA TGTGCCAGCAGCTTAGATGTGGGGGGTCGGGGCTATGGCTACACCTTC. Its translation: CASSLDVGGRGYGYTF.

The chain has TRBV19 and TRBJ1-6; TRBD1 aligns across 10 bases. In germline, CDR1 is LNHDA, CDR2 SQIVND (reference sequence). The J segment lost 7 bases and the V segment lost 6 bases, leaving 9 bases of the junction unmatched. The CDR3 covers 16 residues. The CDR3 here is CASSPGQGMINSPLHF. In nucleotides, the CDR3 is TGTGCCAGTAGCCCGGGACAGGGGATGATCAATTCACCCCTCCACTTT.

V gene TRBV11-2 combines with J gene TRBJ2-6; perhaps TRBD2 as D (6 bases). V lost 2 bases to trimming and J lost 2 bases, with 16 bases between them. The CDR3 spans 18 residues. CDR1 and CDR2 (germline): SGHAT, FQNNGV. The CDR3 is CASSLRREPPAGANVLTF. In DNA form, the CDR3 reads TGTGCCAGCAGCTTACGCCGGGAGCCCCCCGCTGGGGCCAACGTCCTGACTTTC.

This clone occurred once. The chain combines TRBV5-1 with TRBJ1-2; weak D call: TRBD1 (5 bases). The CDR3 runs 17 residues. Between the trimmed V and J ends, which lost 0 bases and 6 bases, there was a span of 21 bases. Germline lookup yields CDR1 SGHRS and CDR2 YFSETQ. The CDR3, as DNA: TGCGCCAGCAGCTTGGCCGGGACTAAGGCGAGGAGGGATGGCTACACCTTC. The encoded protein is CASSLAGTKARRDGYTF.

V gene TRBV18 combines with J gene TRBJ2-6, with TRBD1 identical over 9 bases. Per germline, CDR1 KGHSH and CDR2 LQKENI. The CDR3 sequence is 18 residues long. J lost 0 bases, V lost 3 bases, and 6 bases had no gene match. The CDR3: CASSPETGGVSGANVLTF. The DNA of the CDR3 is TGTGCCAGCTCACCCGAAACAGGGGGCGTCTCTGGGGCCAACGTCCTGACTTTC.

The chain recombines TRBV28 with TRBJ1-5; unclear D gene. V was shortened by 3 bases and J by 4 bases, with 13 bases between the two germline ends. CDR1 is MDHEN and CDR2 is SYDVKM in the germline V gene. The CDR3 runs to 15 residues. CDR3 sequence (DNA): TGTGCCAGCAGTTTCTCGCGGCCGGGTAATCAGCCCCAGCATTTT. Encoded protein: CASSFSRPGNQPQHF.